This TCR beta chain was recorded in a study of blood T cell repertoires in COVID-19. Background on the study: Collection of acute and convalescent COVID-19 samples took place in the United States, Italy and Spain. T cells, B-cell-depleted T cells, or PBMCs supplied cDNA or gDNA.

Methods used by the authors: Scientists estimated how many nucleated cells there were by amplifying reference gene primers. Using immunoSEQ multiplex PCR, the repertoire was profiled, and TCRdb retains in-frame clones only, with some absent. The DNA gave D and trimming, while V, J and clone size come from that table. The sample consists of over 25,000 clones, 85% to 90% of them appearing once. Deletions cut 2 bases from V and 6 bases from J, with 11 bases between. CDR1 is SGHTA, CDR2 FQGNSA, per germline. This CDR3 comprises 14 residues. The source material was peripheral blood. The rearrangement links TRBV7-2 to TRBJ1-5; TRBD1 might be the D (5 bases). The TCR sequence derives from an older woman with active COVID-19. The CDR3 region has the DNA TGTGCCAGCAGCTTATGGGGGGAAGGTCAGCCCCAGCATTTT. This encodes CASSLWGEGQPQHF.